This T cell receptor beta chain was sequenced for a study of blood T cell repertoires in COVID-19. Study overall: Some COVID-19 samples were acute and others convalescent; all came from the United States, Italy and Spain. PBMCs, B-cell-depleted T cells, or T cells provided the cDNA or gDNA that made up the material.

In the source study's methods: Cell counts per sample came from amplifying reference gene primers. Generated by immunoSEQ multiplex PCR, the TCRdb table keeps only in-frame clones and is missing some. That table gives V, J and clone size, and the DNA gave D and trimming. The repertoire holds approximately 90,000 clones, with about 87% as singletons. Trimming cost V 3 bases and J 5 bases; bases outside gene matches: 10. The CDR3 runs to 16 residues. The germline CDR1 and CDR2 sequences are KGHSH and LQKENI. The TCR sequence derives from a man aged 55 to 70 with acute or convalescent COVID-19. Sequenced input: peripheral blood. The rearrangement joins TRBV18 to TRBJ2-5; TRBD1 agrees at 9 bases. The CDR3 DNA reads as TGTGCCAGCTCACCCCCCCGGGACAGGGACTCGGAGACCCAGTACTTC. As protein: CASSPPRDRDSETQYF.